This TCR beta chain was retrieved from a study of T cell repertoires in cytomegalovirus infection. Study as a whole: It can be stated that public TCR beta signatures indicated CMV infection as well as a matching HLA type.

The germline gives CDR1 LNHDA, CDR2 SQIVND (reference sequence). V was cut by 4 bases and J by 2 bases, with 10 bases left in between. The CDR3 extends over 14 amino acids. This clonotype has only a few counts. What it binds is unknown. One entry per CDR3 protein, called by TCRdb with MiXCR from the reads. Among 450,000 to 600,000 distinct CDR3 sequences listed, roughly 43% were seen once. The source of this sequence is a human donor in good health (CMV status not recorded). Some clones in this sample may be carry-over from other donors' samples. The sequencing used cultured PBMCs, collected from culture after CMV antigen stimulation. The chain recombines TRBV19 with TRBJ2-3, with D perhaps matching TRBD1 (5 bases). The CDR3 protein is CASSKKGYTDTQYF. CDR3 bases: TGTGCCAGTAGTAAAAAGGGGTACACAGATACGCAGTATTTT.